Following are 12 T cell receptor beta chains from one sample sequenced in a study of human T cells and chemical hapten exposure. Stated time point: patch test 3, about 24 weeks after DPC sensitization. Treatment described: therapeutic diphenylcyclopropenone sensitization with weekly scalp DPC. TCRdb recomputed calls from the RACE reads with MiXCR, one row per CDR3 protein. The sample includes about 200,000 distinct CDR3 sequences, roughly a quarter of them seen just once. The sequencing used whole blood, collected in connection with sensitization to the hapten diphenylcyclopropenone (DPC). The origin of the receptors is a woman aged 40 to 50 with alopecia areata. Some clones in this sample may be carry-over from other donors' samples.

This chain joins TRBV12-3 or TRBV12-4 and TRBJ2-3, with 7 bases that match TRBD2. J gave up 4 bases and V 4 bases, and 5 bases lay outside the gene matches. The CDR3 covers 14 residues. The CDR3 sequence: CASSSLALPDTQYF. The CDR3 nucleotides are TGTGCCAGCAGTTCACTAGCGTTGCCAGATACGCAGTATTTT.

This rearrangement joins TRBV20-1 to TRBJ1-5; D remains ambiguous. CDR3 length: 14 residues. Germline CDR1 reads DFQATT; CDR2 reads SNEGSKA (reference sequence). Trimming stripped 0 bases from V and 5 bases from J, with 11 bases between. The CDR3 DNA is TGCAGTGCTAGAGAGCCCGAGGAGCATCAGCCCCAGCATTTT. Translation gives CSAREPEEHQPQHF.

V is TRBV15 and J is TRBJ2-2; D is unclear. Looked up from germline, CDR1 is LNHNV and CDR2 is YYDKDF (reference sequence). Trimming stripped 2 bases from V and 6 bases from J, with 7 bases between. This CDR3 region has 13 residues. The CDR3 is CATSRPGAGELFF. In DNA form, the CDR3 reads TGTGCCACCAGCAGACCAGGCGCCGGGGAGCTGTTTTTT. The full variable domain, in which reference TRBV15 and TRBJ2-2 provide the parts outside the CDR3, is DAMVIQNPRYQVTQFGKPVTLSCSQTLNHNVMYWYQQKSSQAPKLLFHYYDKDFNNEADTPDNFQSRRPNTSFCFLDIRSPGLGDTAMYLCATSRPGAGELFFGEGSRLTVL.

This clonotype was counted only a few times. The CDR3 DNA is TGCAGCGTTGACGGGGGATATGAGCAGTTCTTC. Protein: CSVDGGYEQFF. The chain employs TRBV29-1 and TRBJ2-1, with D maybe TRBD2 (6 bases). Germline V gene sequence: CDR1 SQVTM, CDR2 ANQGSEA. The CDR3 has 11 residues. V was clipped by 3 bases and J by 8 bases, with 8 bases between them.

This chain joins TRBV4-1 and TRBJ2-5; D remains ambiguous. Trimming took 4 bases from V and 5 from J, leaving 11 bases between them. This CDR3 region has 13 residues. The germline V gene encodes CDR1 MGHRA and CDR2 YSYEKL. As DNA, the CDR3 is TGCGCCAGCAGCCGCGGACCGCGGGAGACCCAGTACTTC. Translation gives CASSRGPRETQYF.

This clonotype turned up a few times. CDR3 nucleotides: TGTGCCAGCAGTCCCCGGACAGGGAGATCCTACGAGCAGTACTTC. It yields the protein CASSPRTGRSYEQYF. The chain employs TRBV27 and TRBJ2-7, with 8 nucleotides matching TRBD1. This CDR3 contains 15 residues. J gave up 1 base and V 5 bases, and 7 bases lay outside the gene matches. The germline gives CDR1 MNHEY, CDR2 SMNVEV (reference sequence).

The chain recombines TRBV7-9 with TRBJ1-6, with unresolved D. V lost 3 bases and J 8 bases, leaving 2 bases between the germline ends. This CDR3 region has 11 residues. In germline, CDR1 is SEHNR, CDR2 FQNEAQ (reference sequence). The CDR3 bases are TGTGCCAGCAGCTTGGATTCACCCCTCCACTTT. It codes for CASSLDSPLHF.

The rearrangement uses TRBV6-2 or TRBV6-3 and TRBJ2-5; D remains unclear. Per germline, CDR1 MNHEY and CDR2 SVGEGT. The CDR3 is 13 amino acids. V shed 8 bases and J shed 6 bases, with 16 bases lying between them. The CDR3 nucleotides read TGTGCCAGCGCGCCCATACTACCCCAGACCCAGTACTTC. Its translation is CASAPILPQTQYF.

The CDR3 coding sequence is TGTGCCAGCAGTTGGTCGATGACAGGGTTTCAGCCCCAGCATTTT. Translating it yields CASSWSMTGFQPQHF. The chain links TRBV6-1 to TRBJ1-5, with TRBD1 matching over 7 bases. This CDR3 contains 15 residues. The trim removed 5 bases at V and 6 bases at J, leaving 10 bases unmatched. CDR1 is MNHNS, CDR2 SASEGT, per germline.

The gene calls are TRBV29-1 and TRBJ2-3; 8 bases fit TRBD2. J gave up 0 bases and V 4 bases, and 6 bases lay outside the gene matches. CDR3 size: 15 residues. In germline, CDR1 is SQVTM, CDR2 ANQGSEA. DNA of the CDR3: TGCAGCGTTGGGCCATCTAGCGGGAGCACAGATACGCAGTATTTT. It specifies CSVGPSSGSTDTQYF.

This chain connects TRBV12-3 or TRBV12-4 to TRBJ1-2; TRBD1 matches at 10 bases. The length of the CDR3 is 15 residues. V shed 1 base and J 8 bases; nucleotides not matched to a gene: 7. CDR3 DNA: TGTGCCAGCAGTTTAGAGGCCGGGGACAGGGGAGGCTACACCTTC. Translating gives CASSLEAGDRGGYTF.

Only a few counts were recorded for this clonotype. This chain links TRBV7-2 with TRBJ2-2, with D possibly being TRBD2 (6 bases). V was trimmed by 4 bases and J by 7 bases, leaving 13 bases between them. This CDR3 has 14 residues. The V gene's germline CDR1 is SGHTA and CDR2 FQGNSA. The CDR3 here is CASSSRNGGGELFF. CDR3 coding DNA: TGTGCCAGCAGCTCGCGGAACGGGGGCGGGGAGCTGTTTTTT.